The rows below give T cell receptor beta chains drawn from one sample of a study of blood T cell repertoires in COVID-19. Sequenced by immunoSEQ multiplex PCR; TCRdb stores in-frame clones only, minus some. The sample includes around 230,000 clones, about 82% of them seen just once. Sequenced material: peripheral blood. Source of these receptors: a man aged 50 or older with COVID-19, enrolled during active disease. Each CDR3 is given with its conserved first and last residue. D genes are given only for firm matches. Size tells how often a clone was seen (once, few, many) or the class of an expanded clone, and some rows leave it out.

D gene	V gene	J gene	clone size	CDR3 protein	CDR3 DNA
.	TRBV9	TRBJ1-3	.	CASSVDGGAGNTIYF	TGTGCCAGCAGCGTAGATGGAGGAGCCGGAAACACCATATATTTT
.	TRBV30	TRBJ2-7	.	CAWKFRGGAYEQYF	TGTGCCTGGAAATTTAGGGGCGGGGCATACGAGCAGTACTTC
.	TRBV30	TRBJ2-7	.	CAWNPGVRYEQYF	TGTGCCTGGAACCCGGGGGTACGGTACGAGCAGTACTTC
TRBD1	TRBV9	TRBJ1-5	.	CASSAGQVNQPQHF	TGTGCCAGCAGCGCCGGACAGGTAAATCAGCCCCAGCATTTT
TRBD2	TRBV9	TRBJ2-1	.	CASSVSGGNYNEQFF	TGTGCCAGCAGCGTAAGCGGGGGAAACTACAATGAGCAGTTCTTC
.	TRBV10-1	TRBJ1-4	.	CASSEEGFYSNEKLFF	TGCGCCAGCAGTGAAGAGGGATTTTATAGTAATGAAAAACTGTTTTTT
.	TRBV12-3/TRBV12-4	TRBJ1-5	.	CASSSFMQPQHF	TGTGCCAGCAGTTCCTTTATGCAGCCCCAGCATTTT
TRBD2	TRBV24-1	TRBJ2-7	.	CATSDSRTSGAYEQYF	TGTGCCACCAGTGATTCGCGGACTAGCGGGGCCTACGAGCAGTACTTC
.	TRBV7-9	TRBJ1-2	.	CASSPRAVDYGYTF	TGTGCCAGCAGCCCTAGAGCAGTCGACTATGGCTACACCTTC
.	TRBV5-4	TRBJ1-2	.	CASSLLEGYTF	TGTGCCAGCAGCTTACTGGAGGGCTACACCTTC
TRBD1	TRBV6-4	TRBJ1-1	.	CASSAEGTGIMNTEAFF	TGTGCCAGCAGTGCTGAAGGGACAGGGATTATGAACACTGAAGCTTTCTTT
.	TRBV2	TRBJ1-1	.	CASSAEGESTEAFF	TGTGCCAGCAGTGCCGAGGGGGAGTCGACTGAAGCTTTCTTT
.	TRBV9	TRBJ2-3	.	CASSPRLRGTDTQYF	TGTGCCAGCAGCCCCCGACTTAGAGGCACAGATACGCAGTATTTT
.	TRBV7-8	TRBJ2-4	.	CASSPNPGPKNIQYF	TGTGCCAGCAGCCCAAACCCAGGGCCTAAAAACATTCAGTACTTC
.	TRBV11-2	TRBJ1-3	few	CASSLDRPGIGNTIYF	TGTGCCAGCAGCTTAGATCGGCCAGGTATAGGAAACACCATATATTTT
.	TRBV6-1	TRBJ2-3	.	CASSEMRGLSTDTQYF	TGTGCCAGCAGTGAGATGCGGGGTTTGAGCACAGATACGCAGTATTTT